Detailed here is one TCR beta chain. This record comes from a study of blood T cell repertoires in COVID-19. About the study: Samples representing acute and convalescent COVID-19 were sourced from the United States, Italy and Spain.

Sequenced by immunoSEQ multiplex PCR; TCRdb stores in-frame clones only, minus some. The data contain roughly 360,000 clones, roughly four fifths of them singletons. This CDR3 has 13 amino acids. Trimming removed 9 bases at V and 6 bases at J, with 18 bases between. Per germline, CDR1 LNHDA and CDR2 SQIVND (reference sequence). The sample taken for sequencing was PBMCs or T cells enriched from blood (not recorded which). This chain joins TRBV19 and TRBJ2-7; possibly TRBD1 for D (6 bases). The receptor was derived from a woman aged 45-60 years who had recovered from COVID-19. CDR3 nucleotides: TGTGCCAGCGCGGACAGTGCAGCGTTCGAGCAGTACTTC. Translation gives CASADSAAFEQYF. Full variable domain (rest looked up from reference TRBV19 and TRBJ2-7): DGGITQSPKYLFRKEGQNVTLSCEQNLNHDAMYWYRQDPGQGLRLIYYSQIVNDFQKGDIAEGYSVSREKKESFPLTVTSAQKNPTAFYLCASADSAAFEQYFGPGTRLTVT.